This TCR beta chain was recovered during a study of blood T cell repertoires in COVID-19 (dated by TCRdb to 2020 to 2022). At the level of the whole study: The collaborator samples originated in the United States, Italy and Spain and spanned the acute and convalescent phases of COVID-19. Where available, HLA class I and class II types were taken from metadata supplied by the sample provider and were not determined by assay-based typing. The dataset comprised deeply sampled blood TCRbeta repertoires from subjects exposed to, actively infected with, or recovered from COVID-19. The sample metadata nearly always contained a de-identified subject ID, COVID-19 status, age in years and sex. The prospective study material was composed of cDNA or gDNA derived from T cells, B-cell-depleted T cells, or PBMCs. The repertoires were released in a freely available public database intended as a resource for research on the immune response to SARS-CoV-2. The samples were drawn from two sources: the first 160 participants of the ongoing ImmuneRACE study, and 1,200 or so subjects contributed by 6 global collaborators.

Collaborating institutions collected whole blood in K2EDTA tubes following their own protocols. For TCRbeta analysis, collaborators shipped samples as frozen whole blood, isolated PBMCs, or DNA extracted from either of those sample types. A remark on this clone: Its antigen target is currently unknown. Base-call qualities are not available, and no considerably larger clone is one nucleotide away.

TCRbeta CDR3 regions were amplified from genomic DNA by means of the immunoSEQ Assay, a bias-controlled multiplex PCR. In the original analysis: The number of nucleated cells in each sample was estimated from the amplification of reference gene primers within the assay. To quantify the absolute abundance of each unique TCRbeta CDR3 rearrangement, sequence reads were collapsed and filtered. For each sample, productive Simpson clonality was calculated by taking the square root of Simpson's diversity index across productive rearrangements. Drawn from immuneACCESS, this table holds only the in-frame rearrangements with V and J called that TCRdb kept. Clones are partly lost; checked studies trace under half to an unresolved V gene and leave the rest unexplained. The V and J calls and the clone size are those of that table, but D and trimming were determined from the DNA. This sample holds about 91,000 clones; more than 60% were observed only once. The ten largest make up approximately 25% of the sample.

Looking up the germline V gene yields CDR1 SGHDT and CDR2 YYEEEE. V loses 0 bases at its end and J loses 6 bases; junction bases beyond the gene matches: 4. The CDR3 starts with the cysteine, ends with the phenylalanine, and has 15 residues. Only the CDR3 portion is preserved as DNA: 45 bases, with reading frame beginning at the first base. Findings and caveats that apply to the study as a whole: How much clinical and demographic metadata was included differed by source and by participant, and the metadata was provided uncurated.

The sample comprised peripheral blood. The chain was built from TRBV5-6 and TRBJ2-1; TRBD1 fits 9 bases in the junction. This sequence originates from an older man with acute or convalescent COVID-19. The CDR3 loop reads CASSLGDRESNEQFF. The DNA sequence reads TGTGCCAGCAGCTTGGGGGACAGGGAGTCCAATGAGCAGTTCTTC.